The 5 T cell receptor beta chains given below trace back to one sample, sequenced in a study of cytomegalovirus exposure and HLA in healthy donors. 13 Jbeta primers and 60 Vbeta primers were used for the PCR. Method: immunoSEQ multiplex PCR; TCRdb's copy keeps in-frame clones and lacks some. This sample yields 150,000 to 200,000 clones, of which about 85% are seen a single time; around 2% belongs to the top ten. The sequenced sample was PBMCs. The receptors come from a man younger than 35 in good health and CMV-seronegative.

The sample holds a few counts of this clone. This chain links TRBV6-6 with TRBJ1-2; no firm D call. The CDR3 covers 15 residues. CDR1 is MNHNY and CDR2 is SVGAGI in the germline V gene (reference sequence). V was clipped by 0 bases and J by 6 bases, with 14 bases between them. The DNA for the CDR3 is TGTGCCAGCAGTTACTCGGCGGGGAGGGAGCATGGCTACACCTTC. Translation: CASSYSAGREHGYTF.

The V and J genes are TRBV6-5 and TRBJ1-1, with D tentatively TRBD1 (6 bases). V was pared by 8 bases and J by 2 bases, with 12 bases between. CDR1 is MNHEY and CDR2 is SVGAGI in the germline V gene. The length of the CDR3 is 13 residues. This CDR3 reads CASVGDTNTEAFF. The CDR3 DNA sequence: TGTGCCAGCGTTGGGGACACCAACACTGAAGCTTTCTTT.

The gene calls are TRBV11-2 and TRBJ2-5; 7 bases fit TRBD1. The V gene's germline CDR1 is SGHAT and CDR2 FQNNGV. The CDR3 is 18 amino acids. Trimming cost V 2 bases and J 1 base; bases outside gene matches: 13. The CDR3 nucleotides are TGTGCCAGCAGCTTATCGGAAGGGGGCTTTGGAATCCAAGAGACCCAGTACTTC. Translation: CASSLSEGGFGIQETQYF.

This rearrangement joins TRBV19 to TRBJ1-4, with D perhaps TRBD1 (6 bases). Germline loops: CDR1 LNHDA, CDR2 SQIVND (reference sequence). The CDR3 contains 16 residues. Deletions cut 4 bases from V and 8 bases from J, with 20 bases between. CDR3 DNA: TGTGCCAGTAGTACCCCTCCTGGGGGCGGTTGGGAAAAACTGTTTTTT. It codes for CASSTPPGGGWEKLFF.

This sequence joins TRBV12-2 and TRBJ1-5; no DNA check was done on the table's D call, TRBD1. TRBV12-2 constitutes a pseudogene. This CDR3 comprises 15 residues. The CDR3 loop is CASRTPGQIYQPQHF. The CDR3 DNA reads as TGTGCAAGTCGAACTCCGGGACAAATTTATCAGCCCCAGCATTTT.